These T cell receptor beta chains were read from a single sample in a study of blood T cells in healthy people across ages. In TCRdb, the 5' RACE reads were re-called with MiXCR into one record per CDR3 protein. The sample has 650,000 to 1,000,000 distinct CDR3 sequences; around 36% are singletons. Sequenced material: blood. These receptor sequences come from a man in his late teens or twenties in good health. The CDR3 runs from the conserved cysteine through the conserved F or W. A D gene is named only where the DNA matches it firmly. Clone size is shown for a subset of rows, as once, few, many or a class of expanded clone.

d_gene: -; abundance: -; v_gene: TRBV20-1; j_gene: TRBJ2-7; CDR3aa: CSARSEAKQPGYGYNEQYF; CDR3nt: TGCAGTGCTAGAAGTGAGGCCAAGCAACCAGGGTATGGGTACAATGAGCAGTACTTC
d_gene: -; abundance: few; v_gene: TRBV5-1; j_gene: TRBJ1-5; CDR3aa: CASSLGAAGNQPQHF; CDR3nt: TGCGCCAGCAGCTTGGGGGCAGCGGGCAATCAGCCCCAGCATTTT
d_gene: -; abundance: few; v_gene: TRBV7-9; j_gene: TRBJ2-1; CDR3aa: CASWGLAYNEQFF; CDR3nt: TGTGCCAGCTGGGGGTTAGCTTACAATGAGCAGTTCTTC
d_gene: -; abundance: -; v_gene: TRBV20-1; j_gene: TRBJ1-1; CDR3aa: CSARDPLNTEAFF; CDR3nt: TGCAGTGCTAGAGATCCCTTGAACACCGAAGCTTTCTTT
d_gene: -; abundance: -; v_gene: TRBV15; j_gene: TRBJ2-7; CDR3aa: CATSRDPYEGGYEQYF; CDR3nt: TGTGCCACCAGCAGAGATCCCTACGAGGGAGGCTACGAGCAGTACTTC
d_gene: -; abundance: -; v_gene: TRBV29-1; j_gene: TRBJ1-1; CDR3aa: CSAYENTEAFF; CDR3nt: TGCAGCGCCTACGAGAACACTGAAGCTTTCTTT
d_gene: TRBD1; abundance: -; v_gene: TRBV12-3/TRBV12-4; j_gene: TRBJ1-2; CDR3aa: CASSPTGPYYGYTF; CDR3nt: TGTGCCAGCAGTCCGACAGGGCCATACTATGGCTACACCTTC
d_gene: -; abundance: many; v_gene: TRBV5-1; j_gene: TRBJ2-3; CDR3aa: CASSLFGTGPTSTDTQYF; CDR3nt: TGCGCCAGCAGCTTGTTTGGAACCGGTCCTACTAGCACAGATACGCAGTATTTT
d_gene: -; abundance: -; v_gene: TRBV7-9; j_gene: TRBJ2-2; CDR3aa: CASTRTVRQLFF; CDR3nt: TGTGCCAGCACCCGGACAGTGCGTCAGCTGTTTTTT
d_gene: -; abundance: -; v_gene: TRBV10-3; j_gene: TRBJ2-7; CDR3aa: CAITGTNEQYF; CDR3nt: TGTGCCATCACCGGGACCAATGAGCAGTACTTC
d_gene: -; abundance: many; v_gene: TRBV12-3/TRBV12-4; j_gene: TRBJ1-5; CDR3aa: CASSLNVGSNQPQHF; CDR3nt: TGTGCCAGCAGTTTAAACGTGGGCAGCAATCAGCCCCAGCATTTT
d_gene: -; abundance: many; v_gene: TRBV7-2; j_gene: TRBJ2-7; CDR3aa: CASSPTGFYEQYF; CDR3nt: TGTGCCAGCAGCCCCACAGGGTTCTACGAGCAGTACTTC
d_gene: TRBD2; abundance: few; v_gene: TRBV9; j_gene: TRBJ2-1; CDR3aa: CASSQEGGTSGYNEQFF; CDR3nt: TGTGCCAGCAGCCAAGAGGGAGGAACTAGCGGATACAATGAGCAGTTCTTC
d_gene: -; abundance: few; v_gene: TRBV7-2; j_gene: TRBJ2-7; CDR3aa: CASSVRLAYEQYF; CDR3nt: TGTGCCAGCAGCGTCCGACTAGCCTACGAGCAGTACTTC
d_gene: -; abundance: -; v_gene: TRBV20-1; j_gene: TRBJ1-2; CDR3aa: CSVTGGADYGYTF; CDR3nt: TGCAGTGTTACCGGGGGGGCAGACTATGGCTACACCTTC
d_gene: TRBD1; abundance: -; v_gene: TRBV4-2; j_gene: TRBJ1-2; CDR3aa: CASSQDLRGTNYGYTF; CDR3nt: TGTGCCAGCAGCCAAGATCTCAGGGGGACTAACTATGGCTACACCTTC
d_gene: -; abundance: -; v_gene: TRBV29-1; j_gene: TRBJ2-7; CDR3aa: CSVARGPPYNEQYF; CDR3nt: TGCAGCGTTGCTCGGGGGCCTCCCTACAATGAGCAGTACTTC
d_gene: -; abundance: -; v_gene: TRBV4-3; j_gene: TRBJ2-2; CDR3aa: CASSQTRSTSTGELFF; CDR3nt: TGCGCCAGCAGCCAAACTCGGAGCACCAGCACCGGGGAGCTGTTTTTT
d_gene: TRBD1; abundance: -; v_gene: TRBV9; j_gene: TRBJ1-4; CDR3aa: CASSGGTGREKLFF; CDR3nt: TGTGCCAGCAGCGGAGGGACAGGGCGAGAAAAACTGTTTTTT
d_gene: -; abundance: few; v_gene: TRBV12-3/TRBV12-4; j_gene: TRBJ1-1; CDR3aa: CASSDARGGKGTEAFF; CDR3nt: TGTGCCAGCAGTGACGCCAGGGGCGGAAAGGGCACTGAAGCTTTCTTT
d_gene: -; abundance: -; v_gene: TRBV5-1; j_gene: TRBJ1-1; CDR3aa: CASSPDSPYTEAFF; CDR3nt: TGCGCCAGCAGCCCAGACAGCCCATACACTGAAGCTTTCTTT
d_gene: TRBD1; abundance: many; v_gene: TRBV7-2; j_gene: TRBJ1-2; CDR3aa: CASSGTGAGYGYTF; CDR3nt: TGTGCCAGCAGCGGAACAGGGGCCGGCTATGGCTACACCTTC
d_gene: TRBD2; abundance: -; v_gene: TRBV9; j_gene: TRBJ2-2; CDR3aa: CASSVAERGNTGELFF; CDR3nt: TGTGCCAGCAGCGTGGCCGAGCGGGGGAACACCGGGGAGCTGTTTTTT
d_gene: TRBD1; abundance: -; v_gene: TRBV5-1; j_gene: TRBJ1-4; CDR3aa: CASSLLGQVNEKLFF; CDR3nt: TGCGCCAGCAGCTTGTTGGGACAGGTTAATGAAAAACTGTTTTTT
d_gene: -; abundance: -; v_gene: TRBV20-1; j_gene: TRBJ2-5; CDR3aa: CSAYDRYLYNEQYF; CDR3nt: TGCAGTGCTTACGACAGGTACCTTTACAATGAGCAGTACTTC
d_gene: -; abundance: many; v_gene: TRBV20-1; j_gene: TRBJ1-2; CDR3aa: CSVGSYGYTF; CDR3nt: TGCAGTGTGGGGTCCTATGGCTACACCTTC
d_gene: -; abundance: -; v_gene: TRBV25-1; j_gene: TRBJ2-7; CDR3aa: CASNKGDSREQYF; CDR3nt: TGTGCCAGCAACAAGGGGGACTCACGCGAGCAGTACTTC
d_gene: -; abundance: -; v_gene: TRBV6-6; j_gene: TRBJ1-5; CDR3aa: CASSRGDNQPQHF; CDR3nt: TGTGCCAGCAGTCGGGGGGACAATCAGCCCCAGCATTTT
d_gene: TRBD1; abundance: few; v_gene: TRBV20-1; j_gene: TRBJ2-1; CDR3aa: CSARDLLPGQGDNEQFF; CDR3nt: TGCAGTGCTAGAGATCTTTTGCCGGGGCAGGGGGACAATGAGCAGTTCTTC
d_gene: -; abundance: few; v_gene: TRBV6-5; j_gene: TRBJ1-2; CDR3aa: CASSYLGGGNYGYTF; CDR3nt: TGTGCCAGCAGTTACCTGGGAGGGGGAAACTATGGCTACACCTTC
d_gene: -; abundance: -; v_gene: TRBV7-8; j_gene: TRBJ1-6; CDR3aa: CASSLGSSSYNSPLHF; CDR3nt: TGTGCCAGCAGCTTAGGTTCCAGCTCCTATAATTCACCCCTCCACTTT
d_gene: -; abundance: few; v_gene: TRBV4-1; j_gene: TRBJ1-1; CDR3aa: CASSQARATEAFF; CDR3nt: TGCGCCAGCAGCCAAGCCAGGGCCACTGAAGCTTTCTTT
d_gene: -; abundance: -; v_gene: TRBV12-3/TRBV12-4; j_gene: TRBJ1-1; CDR3aa: CASSLSGGRSEAFF; CDR3nt: TGTGCCAGCAGTTTAAGTGGGGGGAGGAGTGAAGCTTTCTTT
d_gene: -; abundance: few; v_gene: TRBV28; j_gene: TRBJ2-1; CDR3aa: CAVRGYQETQFF; CDR3nt: TGTGCCGTGCGCGGGTACCAAGAGACCCAGTTCTTC
d_gene: TRBD2; abundance: many; v_gene: TRBV5-1; j_gene: TRBJ2-1; CDR3aa: CASSLVGTSGYNEQFF; CDR3nt: TGCGCCAGCAGCTTGGTAGGGACTAGCGGGTACAATGAGCAGTTCTTC
d_gene: -; abundance: -; v_gene: TRBV6-2/TRBV6-3; j_gene: TRBJ2-1; CDR3aa: CASSKPRGSGWNEQFF; CDR3nt: TGTGCCAGCAGTAAGCCTAGGGGGTCTGGTTGGAATGAGCAGTTCTTC
d_gene: -; abundance: -; v_gene: TRBV20-1; j_gene: TRBJ1-6; CDR3aa: CSASFATAPIFDSPLHF; CDR3nt: TGCAGTGCTAGTTTTGCGACAGCACCTATTTTTGATTCACCCCTCCACTTT
d_gene: -; abundance: -; v_gene: TRBV10-3; j_gene: TRBJ1-2; CDR3aa: CAISEQSNYGYTF; CDR3nt: TGTGCCATCAGTGAACAGTCGAACTATGGCTACACCTTC
d_gene: TRBD1; abundance: few; v_gene: TRBV4-3; j_gene: TRBJ2-1; CDR3aa: CASSLRQGDNEQFF; CDR3nt: TGCGCCAGCAGCCTAAGACAGGGAGACAATGAGCAGTTCTTC
d_gene: -; abundance: -; v_gene: TRBV12-3/TRBV12-4; j_gene: TRBJ1-5; CDR3aa: CASRATGRRPQHF; CDR3nt: TGTGCCAGCAGGGCGACGGGGCGGAGGCCCCAGCATTTT
d_gene: -; abundance: -; v_gene: TRBV20-1; j_gene: TRBJ2-7; CDR3aa: CSARDLTRREQYF; CDR3nt: TGCAGTGCTAGAGACTTGACTAGAAGAGAGCAGTACTTC
d_gene: TRBD2; abundance: few; v_gene: TRBV27; j_gene: TRBJ2-5; CDR3aa: CASSPTGLAGPIYNEQYF; CDR3nt: TGTGCCAGCAGTCCCACCGGACTAGCGGGACCGATCTACAATGAGCAGTACTTC
d_gene: -; abundance: many; v_gene: TRBV20-1; j_gene: TRBJ1-2; CDR3aa: CSAQEGSVNYGYTF; CDR3nt: TGCAGTGCCCAGGAGGGCAGTGTGAACTATGGCTACACCTTC
d_gene: TRBD1; abundance: few; v_gene: TRBV5-1; j_gene: TRBJ2-7; CDR3aa: CASSMGQGSYEQYF; CDR3nt: TGCGCCAGCAGCATGGGACAGGGGTCGTACGAGCAGTACTTC
d_gene: TRBD1; abundance: many; v_gene: TRBV12-3/TRBV12-4; j_gene: TRBJ2-3; CDR3aa: CASSLETGGGPDTQYF; CDR3nt: TGTGCCAGCAGTTTAGAGACAGGGGGAGGCCCAGATACGCAGTATTTT
d_gene: TRBD1; abundance: -; v_gene: TRBV4-3; j_gene: TRBJ2-4; CDR3aa: CASSLSPGQTTDGQYF; CDR3nt: TGCGCCAGCAGCCTTTCGCCGGGACAGACAACGGACGGGCAGTACTTC
d_gene: TRBD1; abundance: -; v_gene: TRBV6-5; j_gene: TRBJ2-1; CDR3aa: CASSLGTGRHEWFF; CDR3nt: TGTGCCAGCAGTTTGGGGACAGGGAGGCATGAGTGGTTCTTC
d_gene: -; abundance: few; v_gene: TRBV5-3; j_gene: TRBJ1-5; CDR3aa: CARSLRRKNYSNQPQHF; CDR3nt: TGTGCCAGAAGCTTGCGCAGGAAAAATTATAGCAATCAGCCCCAGCATTTT
d_gene: TRBD1; abundance: -; v_gene: TRBV7-9; j_gene: TRBJ2-7; CDR3aa: CASSRSGTDSYEQYF; CDR3nt: TGTGCCAGCAGCAGATCCGGGACAGACTCCTACGAGCAGTACTTC
d_gene: TRBD1; abundance: -; v_gene: TRBV5-1; j_gene: TRBJ2-7; CDR3aa: CASSWSGQGREQYF; CDR3nt: TGCGCCAGCAGCTGGTCGGGACAGGGCCGCGAGCAGTACTTC
d_gene: -; abundance: -; v_gene: TRBV29-1; j_gene: TRBJ1-1; CDR3aa: CSVSTGGNTEAFF; CDR3nt: TGCAGCGTTTCGACAGGCGGGAACACTGAAGCTTTCTTT
d_gene: -; abundance: -; v_gene: TRBV29-1; j_gene: TRBJ1-2; CDR3aa: CSVEVTNYGYTF; CDR3nt: TGCAGCGTTGAAGTTACTAACTATGGCTACACCTTC
d_gene: TRBD1; abundance: many; v_gene: TRBV4-1; j_gene: TRBJ1-5; CDR3aa: CASSRGTGGIGQPQHF; CDR3nt: TGCGCCAGCAGCCGGGGGACAGGGGGTATTGGTCAGCCCCAGCATTTT
d_gene: -; abundance: -; v_gene: TRBV28; j_gene: TRBJ1-5; CDR3aa: CASSFGTFSDQPQHF; CDR3nt: TGTGCCAGCAGTTTCGGAACATTCTCGGATCAGCCCCAGCATTTT
d_gene: -; abundance: -; v_gene: TRBV29-1; j_gene: TRBJ2-7; CDR3aa: CSVDSSSYEQYF; CDR3nt: TGCAGCGTTGACAGCAGCTCCTACGAGCAGTACTTC